The sequence of this TCR beta chain was determined in a study of long-term antiretroviral therapy in people with HIV. Points from the study as a whole: Among HIV repertoires, CDR3 length ranges were narrower than those of controls.

V was shortened by 4 bases and J by 2 bases, with 3 bases between the two germline ends. The CDR3 loop spans 12 amino acids. CDR1 and CDR2 from the germline V gene are MGHDK and SYGVNS. About this clone: The antigen remains undetermined.

Survey-level resolution applied to immunoSEQ assay v3.0. The method was immunoSEQ multiplex PCR; TCRdb's version includes in-frame clones alone and lacks a portion of them. This sample has roughly 29,000 clones, with roughly 88% found just once. The chain links TRBV25-1 to TRBJ1-5; D is uncertain. The sample was unsorted PBMCs, taken 3 years after starting antiretroviral therapy. The sequence derives from a man aged 35-49 years with HIV. The CDR3 reads CASSAGNQPQHF. The CDR3 coding sequence is TGTGCCAGCAGTGCCGGCAATCAGCCCCAGCATTTT.